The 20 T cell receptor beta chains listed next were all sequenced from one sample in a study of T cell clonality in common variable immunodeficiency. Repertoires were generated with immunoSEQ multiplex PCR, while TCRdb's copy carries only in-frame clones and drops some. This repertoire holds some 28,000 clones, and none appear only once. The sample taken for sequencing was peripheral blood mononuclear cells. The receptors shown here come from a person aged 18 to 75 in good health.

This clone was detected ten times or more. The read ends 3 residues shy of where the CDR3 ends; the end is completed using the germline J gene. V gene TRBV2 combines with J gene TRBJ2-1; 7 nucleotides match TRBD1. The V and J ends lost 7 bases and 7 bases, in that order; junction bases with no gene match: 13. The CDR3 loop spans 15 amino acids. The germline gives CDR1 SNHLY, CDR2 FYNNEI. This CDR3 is CASILQGLIRNEQFF. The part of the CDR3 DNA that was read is TGTGCCAGCATACTACAGGGGCTAATTAGGAATGAG.

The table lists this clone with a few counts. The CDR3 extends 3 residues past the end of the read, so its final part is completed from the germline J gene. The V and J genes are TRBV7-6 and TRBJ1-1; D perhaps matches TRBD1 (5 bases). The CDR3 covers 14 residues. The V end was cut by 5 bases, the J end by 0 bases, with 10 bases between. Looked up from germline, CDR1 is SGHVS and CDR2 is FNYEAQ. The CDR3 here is CASSTTDMNTEAFF. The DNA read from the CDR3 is TGTGCCAGCAGCACGACAGACATGAACACTGAA. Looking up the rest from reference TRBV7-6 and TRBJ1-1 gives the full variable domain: GAGVSQSPRYKVTKRGQDVALRCDPISGHVSLYWYRQALGQGPEFLTYFNYEAQQDKSGLPNDRFSAERPEGSISTLTIQRTEQRDSAMYRCASSTTDMNTEAFFGQGTRLTVV.

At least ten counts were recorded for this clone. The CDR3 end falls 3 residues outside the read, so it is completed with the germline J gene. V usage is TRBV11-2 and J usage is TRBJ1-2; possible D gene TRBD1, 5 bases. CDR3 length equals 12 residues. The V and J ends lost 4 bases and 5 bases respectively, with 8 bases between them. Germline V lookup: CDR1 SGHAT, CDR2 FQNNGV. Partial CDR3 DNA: TGTGCCAGCAGCTCCGGACATTATGGC. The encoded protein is CASSSGHYG. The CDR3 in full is CASSSGHYGYTF.

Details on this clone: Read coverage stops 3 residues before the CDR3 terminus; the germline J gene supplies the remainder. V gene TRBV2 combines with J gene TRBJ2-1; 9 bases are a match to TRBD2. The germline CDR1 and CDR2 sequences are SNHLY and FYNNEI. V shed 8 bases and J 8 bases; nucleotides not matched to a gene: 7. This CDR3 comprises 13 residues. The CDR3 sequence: CASSGGGGDEQFF. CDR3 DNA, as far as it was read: TGTGCCAGCTCTGGCGGGGGGGGAGATGAG. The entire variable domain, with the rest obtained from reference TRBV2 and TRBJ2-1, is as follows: EPEVTQTPSHQVTQMGQEVILRCVPISNHLYFYWYRQILGQKVEFLVSFYNNEISEKSEIFDDQFSVERPDGSNFTLKIRSTKLEDSAMYFCASSGGGGDEQFFGPGTRLTVL.

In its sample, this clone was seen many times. This CDR3 is CSAHRGGHEQFF. The CDR3 bases that were read are TGCAGTGCCCACAGGGGAGGCCATGAG. This chain links TRBV20-1 with TRBJ2-1; perhaps TRBD1 as D (7 bases). The missing CDR3 end, 3 residues past where the read stops, is filled in from the germline J gene. Germline V gives CDR1 DFQATT, CDR2 SNEGSKA (reference sequence). The length of the CDR3 is 12 residues. V shed 6 bases and J shed 8 bases, with 14 bases lying between them.

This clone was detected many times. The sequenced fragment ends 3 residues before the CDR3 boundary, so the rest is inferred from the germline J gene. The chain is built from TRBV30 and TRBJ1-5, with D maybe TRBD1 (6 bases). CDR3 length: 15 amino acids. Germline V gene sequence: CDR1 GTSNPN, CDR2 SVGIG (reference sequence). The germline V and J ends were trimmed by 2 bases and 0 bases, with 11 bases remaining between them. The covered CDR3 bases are TGTGCCTGGAGTCAGGGGCGGTATAGCAATCAGCCC. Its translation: CAWSQGRYSNQP. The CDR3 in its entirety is CAWSQGRYSNQPQHF.

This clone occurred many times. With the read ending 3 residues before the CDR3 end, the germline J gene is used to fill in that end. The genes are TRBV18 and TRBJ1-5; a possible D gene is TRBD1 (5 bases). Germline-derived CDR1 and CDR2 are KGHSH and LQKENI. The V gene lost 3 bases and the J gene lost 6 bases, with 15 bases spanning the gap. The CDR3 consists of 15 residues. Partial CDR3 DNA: TGTGCCAGCTCACCTCAGGGTGGGCTAACTCAGCCC. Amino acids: CASSPQGGLTQP. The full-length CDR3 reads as CASSPQGGLTQPQHF.

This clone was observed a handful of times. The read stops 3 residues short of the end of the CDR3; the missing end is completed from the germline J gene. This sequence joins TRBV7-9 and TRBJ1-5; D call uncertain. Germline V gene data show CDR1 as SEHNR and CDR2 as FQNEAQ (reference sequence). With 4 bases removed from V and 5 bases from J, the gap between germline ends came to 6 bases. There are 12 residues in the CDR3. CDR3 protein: CASSSSDQPQHF. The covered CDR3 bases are TGTGCCAGCAGCTCATCGGATCAGCCC. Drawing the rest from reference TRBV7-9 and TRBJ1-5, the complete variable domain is DTGVSQNPRHKITKRGQNVTFRCDPISEHNRLYWYRQTLGQGPEFLTYFQNEAQLEKSRLLSDRFSAERPKGSFSTLEIQRTEQGDSAMYLCASSSSDQPQHFGDGTRLSIL.

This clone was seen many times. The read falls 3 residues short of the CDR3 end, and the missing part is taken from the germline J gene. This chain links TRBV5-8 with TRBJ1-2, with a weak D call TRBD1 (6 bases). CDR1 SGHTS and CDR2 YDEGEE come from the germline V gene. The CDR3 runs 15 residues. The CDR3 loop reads CASSLRGWPGEGYTF. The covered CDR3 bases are TGTGCCAGCAGCTTGAGAGGGTGGCCAGGGGAAGGC. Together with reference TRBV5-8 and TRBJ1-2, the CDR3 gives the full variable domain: EAGVTQSPTHLIKTRGQQATLRCSPISGHTSVYWYQQALGLGLQFLLWYDEGEERNRGNFPPRFSGRQFPNYSSELNVNALELEDSALYLCASSLRGWPGEGYTFGSGTRLTVV.

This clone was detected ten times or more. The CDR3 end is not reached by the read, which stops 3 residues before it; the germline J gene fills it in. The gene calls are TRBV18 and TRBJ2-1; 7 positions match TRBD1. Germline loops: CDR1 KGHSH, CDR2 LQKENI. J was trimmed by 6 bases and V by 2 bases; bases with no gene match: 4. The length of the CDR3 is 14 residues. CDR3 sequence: CASSPSGTANEQFF. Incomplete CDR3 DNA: TGTGCCAGCTCACCATCCGGGACAGCCAATGAG.

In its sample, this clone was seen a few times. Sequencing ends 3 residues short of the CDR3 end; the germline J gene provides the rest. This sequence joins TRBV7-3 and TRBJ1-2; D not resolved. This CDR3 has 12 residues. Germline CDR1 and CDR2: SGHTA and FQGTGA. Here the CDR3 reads CASSSGMGGYTF. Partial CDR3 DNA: TGTGCCAGCAGCTCCGGAATGGGCGGC.

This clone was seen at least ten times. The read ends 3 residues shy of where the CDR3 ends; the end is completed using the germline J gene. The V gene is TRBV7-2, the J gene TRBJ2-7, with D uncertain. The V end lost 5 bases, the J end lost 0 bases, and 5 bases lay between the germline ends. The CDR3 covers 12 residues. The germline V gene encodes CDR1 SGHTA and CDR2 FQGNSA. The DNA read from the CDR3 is TGTGCCAGCAGCGGGCCCTCCTACGAG. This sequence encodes CASSGPSYE. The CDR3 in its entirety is CASSGPSYEQYF.

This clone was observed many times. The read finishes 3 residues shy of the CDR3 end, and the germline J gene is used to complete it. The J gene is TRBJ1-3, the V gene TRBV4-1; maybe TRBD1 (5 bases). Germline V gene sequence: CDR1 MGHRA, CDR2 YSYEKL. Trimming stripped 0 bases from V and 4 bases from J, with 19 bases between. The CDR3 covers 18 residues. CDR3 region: CASSQDGYRGGSGNTIYF. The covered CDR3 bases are TGCGCCAGCAGCCAAGATGGGTACCGGGGGGGATCGGGAAACACC.

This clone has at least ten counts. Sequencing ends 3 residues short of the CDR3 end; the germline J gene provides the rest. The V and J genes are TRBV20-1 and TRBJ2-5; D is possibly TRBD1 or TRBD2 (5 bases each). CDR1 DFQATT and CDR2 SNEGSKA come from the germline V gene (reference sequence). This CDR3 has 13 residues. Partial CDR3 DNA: TGCAGATCAGAGAGGGGCCTCAAAGAGACC. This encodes CRSERGLKET. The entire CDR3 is CRSERGLKETQYF.

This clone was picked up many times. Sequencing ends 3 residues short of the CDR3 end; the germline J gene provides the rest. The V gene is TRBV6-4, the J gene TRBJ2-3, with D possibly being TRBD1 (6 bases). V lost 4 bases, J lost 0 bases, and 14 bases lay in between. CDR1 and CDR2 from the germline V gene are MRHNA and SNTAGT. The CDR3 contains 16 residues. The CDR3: CASSALVGGSTDTQYF. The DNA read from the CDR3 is TGTGCCAGCAGTGCCCTTGTTGGGGGCAGCACAGATACG.

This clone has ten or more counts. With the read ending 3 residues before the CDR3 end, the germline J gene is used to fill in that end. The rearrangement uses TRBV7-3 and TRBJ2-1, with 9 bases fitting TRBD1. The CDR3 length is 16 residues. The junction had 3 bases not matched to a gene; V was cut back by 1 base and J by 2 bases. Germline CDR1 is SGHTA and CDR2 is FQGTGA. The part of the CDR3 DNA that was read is TGTGCCAGCAGCTTAAGACAGGGGGTTACCTACAATGAG. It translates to CASSLRQGVTYNE. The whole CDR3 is CASSLRQGVTYNEQFF.

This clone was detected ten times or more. CDR3 bases read: TGCAGTGCTAGAGCGAGCGGAGGGGAGACC. Translating it yields CSARASGGET. The full CDR3 protein is CSARASGGETQYF. The rearrangement uses TRBV20-1 and TRBJ2-5; the D gene is possibly TRBD2 (6 bases). The sequenced fragment ends 3 residues before the CDR3 boundary, so the rest is inferred from the germline J gene. V lost 1 base to trimming and J lost 5 bases, with 11 bases between them. The germline V gene encodes CDR1 DFQATT and CDR2 SNEGSKA (reference sequence). The CDR3 length is 13 residues.

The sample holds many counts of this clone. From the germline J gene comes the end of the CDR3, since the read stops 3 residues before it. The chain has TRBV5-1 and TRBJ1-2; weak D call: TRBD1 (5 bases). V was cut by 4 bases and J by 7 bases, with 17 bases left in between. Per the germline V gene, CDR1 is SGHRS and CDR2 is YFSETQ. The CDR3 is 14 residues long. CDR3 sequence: CASSRGVGDPGYTF. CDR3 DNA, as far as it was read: TGCGCCAGCAGCCGGGGGGTGGGGGATCCTGGC.

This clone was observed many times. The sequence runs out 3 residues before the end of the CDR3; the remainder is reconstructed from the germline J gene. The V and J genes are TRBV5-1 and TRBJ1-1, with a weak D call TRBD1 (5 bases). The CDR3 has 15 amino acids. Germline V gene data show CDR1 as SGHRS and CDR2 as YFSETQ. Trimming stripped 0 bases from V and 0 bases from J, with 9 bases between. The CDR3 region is CASSLGQSMNTEAFF. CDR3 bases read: TGCGCCAGCAGCTTGGGACAGTCCATGAACACTGAA.

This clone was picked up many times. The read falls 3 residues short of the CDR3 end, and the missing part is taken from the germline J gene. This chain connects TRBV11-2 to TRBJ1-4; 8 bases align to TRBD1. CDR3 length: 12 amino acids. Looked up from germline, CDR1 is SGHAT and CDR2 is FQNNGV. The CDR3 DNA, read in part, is TGTGCCAGCAGACAGGGGGTGAAGAAA. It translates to CASRQGVKK. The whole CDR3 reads CASRQGVKKLFF.